The rows below give T cell receptor beta chains drawn from one sample of a study of blood T cell repertoires in COVID-19. Clones were sequenced by immunoSEQ multiplex PCR, and TCRdb holds only the in-frame ones, with some missing. The table shows about 45,000 clones, with about 77% occurring only once. Sequenced input: peripheral blood. These receptors originate from a woman aged 70 to 79 with acute or convalescent COVID-19. Both conserved end residues are part of each CDR3. The D gene is left open where the match is weak. Where a row states a size, it is once, few, many or the class of an expanded clone; other rows omit it.

NA,10,TRBJ2-5,TRBV30,NA,CAWGMWTQYF,TGTGCCTGGGGCATGTGGACCCAGTACTTC
TRBD2,16,TRBJ2-2,TRBV7-3,NA,CASSPRTSGGTGELFF,TGTGCCAGCAGTCCAAGGACTAGCGGGGGGACCGGGGAGCTGTTTTTT
TRBD2,19,TRBJ2-7,TRBV4-2,NA,CASSQEGLAGGQGEYEQYF,TGTGCCAGCAGCCAAGAAGGGCTAGCGGGAGGACAGGGTGAATACGAGCAGTACTTC
NA,11,TRBJ2-7,TRBV18,few,CASRGSYEQYF,TGTGCCAGCAGGGGGAGCTACGAGCAGTACTTC
NA,15,TRBJ1-6,TRBV13,NA,CASSPPGQNNSPLHF,TGTGCCAGCAGCCCGCCCGGACAGAATAATTCACCCCTCCACTTT
NA,15,TRBJ1-4,TRBV11-2,NA,CASSLGWANNEKLFF,TGTGCCAGCAGCTTAGGGTGGGCCAATAATGAAAAACTGTTTTTT
NA,11,TRBJ2-3,TRBV30,NA,CAWSLADTQYF,TGTGCCTGGAGTTTGGCTGATACGCAGTATTTT
TRBD2,17,TRBJ2-3,TRBV24-1,NA,CATSDSEAGGRTDTQYF,TGTGCCACCAGTGATTCAGAGGCGGGAGGTCGAACAGATACGCAGTATTTT
NA,15,TRBJ2-1,TRBV7-8,NA,CASSLREGAYNEQFF,TGTGCCAGCAGCTTGAGGGAGGGGGCCTACAATGAGCAGTTCTTC
TRBD1,16,TRBJ1-1,TRBV5-4,NA,CASSPGQGDGNTEAFF,TGTGCCAGCAGCCCGGGACAGGGAGACGGGAACACTGAAGCTTTCTTT
TRBD1,15,TRBJ2-5,TRBV19,NA,CASSVDRGFAETQYF,TGTGCCAGTAGTGTTGACAGGGGGTTTGCAGAGACCCAGTACTTC
NA,16,TRBJ1-5,TRBV7-9,NA,CASSPPGDYSNQPQHF,TGTGCCAGCAGCCCCCCGGGGGATTATAGCAATCAGCCCCAGCATTTT
TRBD2,19,TRBJ2-7,TRBV4-1,NA,CASSQVRESRGLAGDEQYF,TGCGCCAGCAGCCAAGTCCGTGAATCACGGGGACTAGCGGGGGACGAGCAGTACTTC
NA,13,TRBJ1-5,TRBV12-3/TRBV12-4,NA,CASSLEINQPQHF,TGTGCCAGCAGTTTGGAGATTAATCAGCCCCAGCATTTT
NA,16,TRBJ1-3,TRBV7-6,NA,CASSLGTGSSGNTIYF,TGTGCCAGCAGCTTAGGTACGGGAAGCTCTGGAAACACCATATATTTT
NA,13,TRBJ1-6,TRBV6-5,NA,CASSPALNSPLHF,TGTGCCAGCAGTCCCGCCCTAAATTCACCCCTCCACTTT
TRBD1,12,TRBJ2-1,TRBV3-1/TRBV3-2,NA,CASSQGQGARFF,TGTGCCAGCAGCCAGGGACAGGGGGCCCGGTTCTTC
NA,15,TRBJ2-7,TRBV9,once,CASSVTGAGIYEQYF,TGTGCCAGCAGCGTCACAGGAGCAGGGATCTACGAGCAGTACTTC
NA,18,TRBJ2-6,TRBV4-2,NA,CASSQGQGGSSGANVLTF,TGTGCCAGCAGCCAAGGGCAGGGAGGCAGCTCTGGGGCCAACGTCCTGACTTTC